A selection of T cell receptor beta chains follows, all from one sample in a study of T cells in Graves' hyperthyroidism and ophthalmopathy. A single record per CDR3 protein comes from TCRdb applying MiXCR to the multiplex PCR reads. The sample lists more than 650,000 distinct CDR3 sequences, approximately 15% seen once, with roughly a tenth in the top ten. Sequencing input: blood. These receptors came from a woman under 30 with Graves' hyperthyroidism. Both conserved end residues are part of each CDR3. Fields, in order: D gene, J gene, clone size, V gene, CDR3 DNA, CDR3 protein. A D gene is named only where the DNA matches it firmly. Size values are once, few and many counts, or a class for expanded clones, and some rows have none.

>TRBD1|TRBJ2-5|many|TRBV30
TGTGCCTGGAGTTGGACAGGGGGCGGGGAGACCCAGTACTTC
CAWSWTGGGETQYF
>NA|TRBJ1-4|NA|TRBV6-2/TRBV6-3
TGTGCCAGCAGTTACAAGGCGGACGAAAAACTGTTTTTT
CASSYKADEKLFF
>TRBD1|TRBJ2-7|few|TRBV7-9
TGTGCCAGCACCAAGCTTGGACAGGGGGCCAACGAGCAGTACTTC
CASTKLGQGANEQYF
>NA|TRBJ2-7|many|TRBV4-3
TGCGCCAGCAGTCCCGACGGGGGATTGAACGAGCAGTACTTC
CASSPDGGLNEQYF
>NA|TRBJ2-5|many|TRBV5-6
TGTGCCAGCAGCCAACTTCACCTTCGAGAGACCCAGTACTTC
CASSQLHLRETQYF
>TRBD1|TRBJ1-5|NA|TRBV20-1
TGCAGTGCACTTCCGGGACAGGGTTGGGGCAATCAGCCCCAGCATTTT
CSALPGQGWGNQPQHF
>NA|TRBJ1-5|NA|TRBV4-1
TGCGCCAGCAGCCAAGTTGTCAAGGGGAATCAGCCCCAGCATTTT
CASSQVVKGNQPQHF
>NA|TRBJ2-2|NA|TRBV3-1
TGTGCCAGCAGCCAGGCCCCCGCCGTGTTGGACACCGGGGAGCTGTTTTTT
CASSQAPAVLDTGELFF
>NA|TRBJ2-7|many|TRBV27
TGTGCCAGCAGTCAGCGGGTAGCGGAGTCCTACGAGCAGTACTTC
CASSQRVAESYEQYF
>NA|TRBJ1-4|NA|TRBV19
TGTGCCAGTAGTATACTGGGGAGACGCGAAAAACTGTTTTTT
CASSILGRREKLFF
>TRBD1|TRBJ1-2|NA|TRBV5-6
TGTGCCAGCAGCTCCGGACAGGGGGCTTTTTTATCTACCTTC
CASSSGQGAFLSTF
>NA|TRBJ1-2|many|TRBV3-1
TGTGCCAGCAGCCAAGATGTGGCGGCTTCGTTGGGCTACACCTTC
CASSQDVAASLGYTF
>TRBD1|TRBJ2-7|many|TRBV3-1
TGTGCCAGCAGCCAAGTAGCGGACAGGGCGTACGAGCAGTACTTC
CASSQVADRAYEQYF
>NA|TRBJ2-7|NA|TRBV7-2
TGTGCCAGCAGCTTCATAGGTTACGAGCAGTACTTC
CASSFIGYEQYF
>NA|TRBJ2-2|many|TRBV7-8
TGTGCCAGCAGCTTAGTTCGGGTGGGAGGCGGGGAGCTGTTTTTT
CASSLVRVGGGELFF
>NA|TRBJ1-1|many|TRBV28
TGTGCCAGCAGTCGGGTACTTAGAGCTTTCTTT
CASSRVLRAFF
>TRBD2|TRBJ2-1|many|TRBV29-1
TGCAGCGTTGAGGGGCCCGGGACTAGCGGGAGTAGTGTAATGTTGAATGAGCAGTTCTTC
CSVEGPGTSGSSVMLNEQFF
>TRBD2|TRBJ2-1|many|TRBV6-2/TRBV6-3
TGTGCCAGCGGCGACGGACTAGCGTCTTACAATGAGCAGTTCTTC
CASGDGLASYNEQFF
>TRBD1|TRBJ1-5|NA|TRBV19
TGTGCCAGTACCCGGACAGGGACCAAGACAGGCAATCAGCCCCAGCATTTT
CASTRTGTKTGNQPQHF
>NA|TRBJ2-5|many|TRBV28
TGTGCCAGCAGGACAGGCCAGAAGACCCAGTACTTC
CASRTGQKTQYF
>NA|TRBJ1-1|many|TRBV5-6
TGTGCCAGCAGCTTTTGGGGAACAGCGAACACTGAAGCTTTCTTT
CASSFWGTANTEAFF
>TRBD2|TRBJ2-1|NA|TRBV11-2
TGTGCCAGCAGCCGAACCGGGACTAGTGACAATGAGCAGTTCTTC
CASSRTGTSDNEQFF
>TRBD2|TRBJ2-3|NA|TRBV6-2/TRBV6-3
TGTGCCAGCAGCCGGCGGGCTAGCGGGAGGGCCTTCGCAGATACGCAGTATTTT
CASSRRASGRAFADTQYF